This T cell receptor beta chain derives from a study of cytomegalovirus exposure and HLA in healthy donors. PCR used 60 Vbeta primers and 13 Jbeta primers. TCRdb's table, derived via immunoSEQ multiplex PCR, lists solely in-frame clones and lacks some. The sample yields around 99,000 clones, under 90% seen once. This clone showed up just a few times. Donors consisted of healthy bone marrow donors. Germline CDR1 reads SGHTA; CDR2 reads FQGNSA. The V end was cut by 0 bases, the J end by 7 bases, with 18 bases between. CDR3 length: 16 residues. The source material was PBMCs. The chain is built from TRBV7-2 and TRBJ1-2; possible D gene TRBD1, 5 bases. This sequence originates from a young woman in good health and CMV-seronegative. DNA for the CDR3: TGTGCCAGCAGCTTAGCGTTTGTCGGGGGACGGGGTGGCTACACCTTC. Encoded protein: CASSLAFVGGRGGYTF.